This TCR beta chain was recorded in a study of response to subunit inactivated influenza vaccine. Study-level points and caveats: The authors put forward the suggestion that each seasonal influenza vaccination may bring in only a limited number of new T cells.

The CDR3 runs to 14 residues. Trimming at V came to 7 bases and at J to 6 bases, leaving 10 bases not matched to a gene. This clonotype was seen at least ten times. Its target is not known. TCRdb re-derived calls from the RT-PCR reads in MiXCR, one entry per CDR3 protein. In the table there are 490,000 or so distinct CDR3 sequences, roughly 8.2% of which are singletons. The genes are TRBV12-3 or TRBV12-4 and TRBJ2-7; 9 bases map to TRBD1. This specimen consisted of PBMCs from blood, obtained around 25 months after vaccination. This receptor was identified in a man in his fifties or sixties who received an inactivated influenza vaccine. CDR3 in amino acids: CASNTKGQGAEQYF. The CDR3 nucleotides are TGTGCCAGCAACACTAAGGGACAGGGTGCCGAGCAGTACTTC.